These T cell receptor beta chains were read from a single sample in a study of cytomegalovirus exposure and HLA in healthy donors. The data were produced by immunoSEQ multiplex PCR, yet TCRdb's version contains in-frame clones alone and is incomplete. In all, the sample yields over 110,000 clones. Sequenced sample: PBMCs. All receptors derive from a male donor in good health and CMV-seronegative. CDR3s include the opening cysteine and the closing phenylalanine or tryptophan. A D gene is named only where the DNA matches it firmly.

J gene | V gene | CDR3 length | D gene | CDR3 DNA | CDR3 protein
TRBJ2-3 | TRBV9 | 13 | - | TGTGCCAGCAGCGCGCCCTCAGGGTGGCCGCAGTATTTT | CASSAPSGWPQYF
TRBJ1-5 | TRBV21-1 | 18 | - | TGTGCCAGCAGCAAAGGTGACAGAGATCGTACAGTCAATCAGCCCCAGCATTTT | CASSKGDRDRTVNQPQHF
TRBJ1-2 | TRBV19 | 16 | TRBD1 | TGTGCCAGTAGTCCCATGGACAGGGGAGATTTCTATGGCTACACCTTC | CASSPMDRGDFYGYTF
TRBJ1-1 | TRBV7-9 | 19 | - | TGTGCCAGCAGCCTGATTTTAACCACCCCTGGCAGGGCGAGGACTGAAGCTTTCTTT | CASSLILTTPGRARTEAFF
TRBJ1-4 | TRBV5-4 | 13 | - | TGTGCCAGCAGCCAGTGGGGAGATGAAAAACTGTTTTTT | CASSQWGDEKLFF
TRBJ1-5 | TRBV6-5 | 14 | TRBD1 | TGTGCCAGCAGACCACAGGGGATCAATCAGCCCCAGCATTTT | CASRPQGINQPQHF
TRBJ1-5 | TRBV25-1 | 12 | - | TGTGCCAGCAGTGAACCGGGGAGGCCCCAGCATTTT | CASSEPGRPQHF
TRBJ2-7 | TRBV30 | 14 | - | TGTGCCTGGAGTGCTGGGCGAGCCGCCTACGAGCAGTACTTC | CAWSAGRAAYEQYF
TRBJ1-6 | TRBV20-1 | 11 | - | TGCAGTGCTAGAACCAGCGTACCCCTCCACTTT | CSARTSVPLHF
TRBJ2-1 | TRBV28 | 13 | - | TGTGCCAGCAGTCCAGTTTCCGGGAGTGAGCAGTTCTTC | CASSPVSGSEQFF
TRBJ1-2 | TRBV27 | 13 | - | TGTGCCAGCAGTTTACGGCGGGGGGCTGGCTACACCTTC | CASSLRRGAGYTF
TRBJ1-2 | TRBV19 | 13 | TRBD1 | TGTGCCAGTAGGTTGGACAGGAACTATGGCTACACCTTC | CASRLDRNYGYTF
TRBJ1-2 | TRBV28 | 12 | TRBD1 | TGTGCCAGCAGCCGGGACAGGAATGGCTACACCTTC | CASSRDRNGYTF
TRBJ1-2 | TRBV9 | 14 | - | TGTGCCAGCAGCGTAGGGGCCAGGGTCCATGGCTACACCTTC | CASSVGARVHGYTF
TRBJ2-5 | TRBV9 | 14 | - | TGTGCCAGCAGCGCAGGGTTAGCTCGAGAGACCCAGTACTTC | CASSAGLARETQYF
TRBJ1-5 | TRBV4-1 | 16 | - | TGCGCCAGCAGCCAGGGAGCAGAGGAGGGCAATCAGCCCCAGCATTTT | CASSQGAEEGNQPQHF
TRBJ1-1 | TRBV30 | 13 | - | TGTGCCTGGAGTTCTCAGGGGTACACTGAAGCTTTCTTT | CAWSSQGYTEAFF
TRBJ1-1 | TRBV5-4 | 15 | - | TGTGCCAGCAGCTTGTCTGGAGGGGAGGGGACAACGGCTTTCTTT | CASSLSGGEGTTAFF
TRBJ2-1 | TRBV19 | 16 | - | TGTGCCAGTAGTATAGGACGCAACGGGAGATACAATGAGCAGTTCTTC | CASSIGRNGRYNEQFF
TRBJ1-2 | TRBV19 | 13 | - | TGTGCCACGAGCGGCAGGCGGTTTTATGGCTACACCTTC | CATSGRRFYGYTF
TRBJ2-2 | TRBV10-1 | 15 | TRBD2 | TGCGCCAGCAGTGGTCTTAGCGGGAGAAAGAGGGAGCTGTTTTTT | CASSGLSGRKRELFF
TRBJ1-1 | TRBV9 | 12 | - | TGTGCCAGCAGCGTTGAACAGGAGGGAGCTTTCTTT | CASSVEQEGAFF
TRBJ2-7 | TRBV19 | 15 | TRBD1 | TGTGCCAGTAGTAGCCCGGACAGGGGAATCTACGAGCAGTACTTC | CASSSPDRGIYEQYF
TRBJ2-1 | TRBV20-1 | 9 | TRBD2 | TGCAGGGGCGGGGGAGAGCAGTTCTTC | CRGGGEQFF
TRBJ1-6 | TRBV7-8 | 17 | TRBD1 | TGTGCCAGCAGCTTACAGACAGGGGCCGTTCTGAATTCACCCCTCCACTTT | CASSLQTGAVLNSPLHF
TRBJ2-1 | TRBV4-2 | 15 | TRBD2 | TGTGCCAGCAGCCCGACTAGCGGGCTCCACAATGAGCAGTTCTTC | CASSPTSGLHNEQFF
TRBJ1-1 | TRBV10-3 | 15 | - | TGTGCCATCAGTGAGTCTACAGGGCAGAACACTGAAGCTTTCTTT | CAISESTGQNTEAFF
TRBJ2-1 | TRBV6-5 | 15 | - | TGTGCCAGCAGTTACATGGTACCGGTTCGAAATGAGCAGTTCTTC | CASSYMVPVRNEQFF
TRBJ2-7 | TRBV10-1 | 13 | - | TGCGCCAGCAGTGAAGACAGCGTGTACGAGCAGTACTTC | CASSEDSVYEQYF
TRBJ2-5 | TRBV29-1 | 13 | TRBD2 | TGCAGCGTTGAAAGGACTAGCCAAGAGACCCAGTACTTC | CSVERTSQETQYF
TRBJ2-1 | TRBV18 | 15 | - | TGTGCCAGCTCTCCCGACAGGAAGACATACAATGAGCAGTTCTTC | CASSPDRKTYNEQFF
TRBJ1-1 | TRBV7-9 | 13 | - | TGTGCCAGCAGCCACAGGGTTGAGGCTGAAGCTTTCTTT | CASSHRVEAEAFF
TRBJ1-5 | TRBV18 | 15 | TRBD1 | TGTGCCAGCTCACCCGGGACAGGGAAGGCTCAGCCCCAGCATTTT | CASSPGTGKAQPQHF